This T cell receptor (beta chain) was identified in a study of T-cell memory formation after mild COVID-19. About the research overall: For the most part, TCR clusters were specific to one donor.

From the 5' RACE reads, TCRdb called clonotypes with MiXCR, one entry per CDR3 protein. The sample contains a few hundred thousand distinct CDR3 sequences, approximately 15% of which appear only once. General study findings and limits: Day 15 to 85 contractors were CD4/CD8 balanced; later expanders leaned CD4+. Shrinking CD4+ clones were chiefly CM and EM; CD8+ ones were chiefly EMRA. Pre-infection memory contained some responding clones, which suggested that cross-reactive memory had joined.

The CDR3 is 15 amino acids. The V segment lost 7 bases and the J segment 4 bases; nucleotides outside the gene matches: 12. Germline loops: CDR1 SNHLY, CDR2 FYNNEI. This clonotype was seen just once. What it binds is not known. The TCR originated in a man aged 18 to 35 who had mild COVID-19 (a few samples of this study predate the infection). Cell type and time point are not known. The rearrangement joins TRBV2 to TRBJ2-5, with 7 positions matching TRBD1. What was sequenced was PBMCs or a T cell subset sorted from them (not recorded which). CDR3 region: CASTLDDRVVETQYF. The DNA of the CDR3 is TGTGCCAGCACCCTAGACGACAGGGTAGTAGAGACCCAGTACTTC. The variable domain in full, completed from reference TRBV2 and TRBJ2-5, reads EPEVTQTPSHQVTQMGQEVILRCVPISNHLYFYWYRQILGQKVEFLVSFYNNEISEKSEIFDDQFSVERPDGSNFTLKIRSTKLEDSAMYFCASTLDDRVVETQYFGPGTRLLVL.